Each of the 9 T cell receptor beta chains below was sequenced from the same sample in a study of T cell repertoires in cytomegalovirus infection. TCRdb used MiXCR to reprocess the reads, holding one entry per CDR3 protein. The repertoire holds more than 150,000 distinct CDR3 sequences, 23% seen once, with about a tenth in the top ten. The material sequenced was PBMCs. The receptors were gathered from a human donor in good health (CMV status not recorded). Some clones in this sample may be carry-over from other donors' samples.

The V and J genes are TRBV5-6 and TRBJ2-1; TRBD2 might be the D (7 bases). The germline V gene encodes CDR1 SGHDT and CDR2 YYEEEE. This CDR3 has 15 amino acids. With 1 base removed from V and 7 bases from J, the gap between germline ends came to 15 bases. The CDR3: CASSLRGGLGNEQFF. The CDR3 region has the DNA TGTGCCAGCAGCTTGAGGGGGGGCCTGGGAAATGAGCAGTTCTTC.

The chain is built from TRBV9 and TRBJ2-7; D unresolved. CDR3 length: 14 amino acids. Germline CDR1 SGDLS, CDR2 YYNGEE. V lost 4 bases and J 5 bases, leaving 16 bases between the germline ends. Here the CDR3 DNA reads TGTGCCAGCAGCTCCCCTTCCAGTGGCGACGAGCAGTACTTC. It translates to CASSSPSSGDEQYF.

The genes are TRBV10-3 and TRBJ1-2, with D perhaps TRBD1 (5 bases). This CDR3 has 14 amino acids. Germline CDR1 ENHRY, CDR2 SYGVKD. Trimming took off 3 bases at V and 3 bases at J, with 11 bases between the two ends. CDR3 DNA sequence: TGTGCCATCAGTGAACGACAGCACGACTATGGCTACACCTTC. It specifies CAISERQHDYGYTF.

This clonotype has a count of ten or more. This rearrangement joins TRBV7-2 to TRBJ2-1, with D tentatively TRBD1 (6 bases). Germline V gene sequence: CDR1 SGHTA, CDR2 FQGNSA. V was pared by 1 base and J by 8 bases, with 9 bases between. The CDR3 spans 13 residues. The CDR3 sequence is CASSLDRVDEQFF. The CDR3 coding sequence is TGTGCCAGCAGCTTAGACAGGGTTGATGAGCAGTTCTTC.

This clonotype was recorded many times. V is TRBV11-1 and J is TRBJ1-1; weak D call: TRBD1 (5 bases). CDR3 length: 14 residues. Germline lookup yields CDR1 SGHAT and CDR2 FQDESV (reference sequence). Trimming stripped 4 bases from V and 6 bases from J, with 15 bases between. In DNA form, the CDR3 reads TGTGCCAGCAGCTCCAGCAGGGTTTGGGCTGAAGCTTTCTTT. This sequence encodes CASSSSRVWAEAFF.

This clonotype was found once. The rearrangement uses TRBV7-8 and TRBJ2-7, with 9 bases aligning to TRBD1. The J segment lost 5 bases and the V segment lost 2 bases, leaving 10 bases of the junction unmatched. CDR1 is SGHVS, CDR2 FQNEAQ, per germline. This CDR3 comprises 16 residues. The CDR3 DNA follows: TGTGCCAGCAGCTTATGGGAGGGACAGGGCCTGGACGAGCAGTACTTC. Residues: CASSLWEGQGLDEQYF.

This clonotype has just a few counts. The gene calls are TRBV6-2 or TRBV6-3 and TRBJ2-1; the match to TRBD1 covers 9 bases. CDR3 length: 15 residues. J gave up 8 bases and V 5 bases, and 10 bases lay outside the gene matches. Germline V lookup: CDR1 MNHEY, CDR2 SVGEGT. The CDR3 reads CASSPGQGRLYEQFF. CDR3 bases: TGTGCCAGCAGTCCAGGACAGGGGAGATTGTATGAGCAGTTCTTC.

There are a few counts of this clonotype. The chain combines TRBV19 with TRBJ2-5; tentative D call: TRBD1 (6 bases). V was cut by 1 base and J by 0 bases, with 9 bases left in between. The CDR3 sequence is 15 residues long. From germline, CDR1 is LNHDA and CDR2 SQIVND (reference sequence). CDR3 loop: CASSIARGNQETQYF. The CDR3 DNA reads as TGTGCCAGTAGTATAGCAAGGGGGAACCAAGAGACCCAGTACTTC.

The sample holds a few counts of this clonotype. CDR3 DNA: TGCAGTGCTAGTACGGCCTTTGCAACTAATGAAAAACTGTTTTTT. Amino acid sequence: CSASTAFATNEKLFF. The chain combines TRBV20-1 with TRBJ1-4; D gene uncertain. This CDR3 is built from 15 residues. V was cut by 3 bases and J by 0 bases, with 11 bases left in between. The germline gives CDR1 DFQATT, CDR2 SNEGSKA (reference sequence).